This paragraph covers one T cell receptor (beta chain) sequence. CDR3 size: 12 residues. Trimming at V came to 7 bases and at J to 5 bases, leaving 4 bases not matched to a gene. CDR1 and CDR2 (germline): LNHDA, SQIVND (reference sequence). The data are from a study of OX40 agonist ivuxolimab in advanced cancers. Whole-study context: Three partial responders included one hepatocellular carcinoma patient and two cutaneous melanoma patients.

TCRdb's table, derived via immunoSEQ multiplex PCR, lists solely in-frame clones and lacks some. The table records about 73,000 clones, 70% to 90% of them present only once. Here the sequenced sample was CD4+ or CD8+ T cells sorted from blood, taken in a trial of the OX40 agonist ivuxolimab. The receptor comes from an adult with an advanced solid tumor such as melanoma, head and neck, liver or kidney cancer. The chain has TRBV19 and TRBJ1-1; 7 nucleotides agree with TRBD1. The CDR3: CASNRGRTEAFF. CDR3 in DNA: TGTGCCAGTAACAGGGGTAGGACTGAAGCTTTCTTT. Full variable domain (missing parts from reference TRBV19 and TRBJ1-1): DGGITQSPKYLFRKEGQNVTLSCEQNLNHDAMYWYRQDPGQGLRLIYYSQIVNDFQKGDIAEGYSVSREKKESFPLTVTSAQKNPTAFYLCASNRGRTEAFFGQGTRLTVV.